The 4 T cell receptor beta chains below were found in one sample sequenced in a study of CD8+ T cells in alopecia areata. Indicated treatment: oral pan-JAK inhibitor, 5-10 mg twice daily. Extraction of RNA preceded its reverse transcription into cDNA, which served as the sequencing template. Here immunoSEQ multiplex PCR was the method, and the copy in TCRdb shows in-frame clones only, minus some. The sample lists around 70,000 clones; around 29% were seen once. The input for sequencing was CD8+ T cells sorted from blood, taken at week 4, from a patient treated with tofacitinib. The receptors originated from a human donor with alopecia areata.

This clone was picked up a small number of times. As DNA, the CDR3 is TGTGCCAGCAGTTACTTCGGTAGCTATGGCTACACCTTC. Residues: CASSYFGSYGYTF. This sequence joins TRBV6-5 and TRBJ1-2; D is unresolved. The CDR3 consists of 13 residues. Per germline, CDR1 MNHEY and CDR2 SVGAGI. The V end lost 1 base, the J end lost 4 bases, and 7 bases lay between the germline ends.

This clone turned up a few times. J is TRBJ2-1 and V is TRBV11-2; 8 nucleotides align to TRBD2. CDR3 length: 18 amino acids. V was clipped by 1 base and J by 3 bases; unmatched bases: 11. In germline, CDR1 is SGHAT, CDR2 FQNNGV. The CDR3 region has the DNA TGTGCCAGCAGCTTAGTGTGGGGTAGCGGGACCGTCTACAATGAGCAGTTCTTC. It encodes CASSLVWGSGTVYNEQFF.

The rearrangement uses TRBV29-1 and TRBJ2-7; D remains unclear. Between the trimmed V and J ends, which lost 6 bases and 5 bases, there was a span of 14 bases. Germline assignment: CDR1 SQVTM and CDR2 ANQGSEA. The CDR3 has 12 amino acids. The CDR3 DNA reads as TGCAGCGTGCGAAATATGGTACACGAGCAGTACTTC. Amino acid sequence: CSVRNMVHEQYF.

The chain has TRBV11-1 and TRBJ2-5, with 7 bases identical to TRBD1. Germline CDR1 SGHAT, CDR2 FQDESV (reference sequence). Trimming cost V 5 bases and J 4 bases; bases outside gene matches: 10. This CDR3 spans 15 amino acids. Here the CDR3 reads CASSRSTGTGETQYF. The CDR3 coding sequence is TGTGCCAGCAGCAGGTCGACAGGGACGGGAGAGACCCAGTACTTC.